The clone carrying this T cell receptor beta chain is medium-sized (0.01 to 0.1%) within its sample. Its antigen is not identified. These data originate in a study of immune evolution from preneoplasia to lung adenocarcinoma. Study conclusions and caveats: Later-stage lesions appeared to have more T cells, more diversity, less clonality. KRAS-mutant nodules had the highest T cell clonality.

CDR1 LNHDA and CDR2 SQIVND come from the germline V gene (reference sequence). This CDR3 has 14 residues. Trimming stripped 3 bases from V and 8 bases from J, with 14 bases between. TCRdb's copy holds only in-frame clones and misses some; the assay was immunoSEQ multiplex PCR. The sample consists of 25,000 to 30,000 clones, about 76% of them appearing once. Histologic diagnosis was independently verified by two lung pathologists. The chain couples TRBV19 to TRBJ1-5, with TRBD1 as a possible D gene (5 bases). This receptor was taken from a person in their sixties with invasive lung adenocarcinoma. Some clones in this sample may be carry-over from other donors' samples. The sequencing input was FFPE invasive lung adenocarcinoma tissue. The CDR3 loop is CASSMGQAWEPQHF. Here the CDR3 DNA reads TGTGCCAGTAGTATGGGGCAGGCGTGGGAGCCCCAGCATTTT.